These 9 T cell receptor beta chains were all obtained from the same sample, sequenced in a study of CXCR3-negative and CXCR3-positive naive CD8 T cells. Libraries of TRB cDNA were made by 5' RACE and carried UMIs. TCRdb re-called the 5' RACE reads; every CDR3 protein appears as one record, without DNA. The sample's table shows some 130,000 distinct CDR3 sequences. The specimen was naive CXCR3- CD8+ T cells from blood. The subset here: CD45RO-CCR7+CD27+CD95- naive CD8+ T cells lacking CXCR3 (TNR3-). These receptors were collected from a human donor in good health. Some clones in this sample may be carry-over from other donors' samples.

V is TRBV7-2 and J is TRBJ2-1; TCRdb's D gene call, TRBD2, goes unchecked for lack of DNA. Germline V gene data show CDR1 as SGHTA and CDR2 as FQGNSA. The CDR3 sequence is 18 residues long. The CDR3: CASSLEFLGLAGNNEQFF.

V gene TRBV27 combines with J gene TRBJ2-7; TCRdb lists TRBD2, though no DNA is available to test this call. The CDR3 runs 15 residues. Germline values: CDR1 MNHEY, CDR2 SMNVEV (reference sequence). The CDR3 sequence is CASRITSGGIYEQYF.

V gene TRBV7-9 combines with J gene TRBJ2-5; TCRdb indicates TRBD1, and absent DNA this call remains unverified. Per germline, CDR1 SEHNR and CDR2 FQNEAQ (reference sequence). This CDR3 spans 18 amino acids. Here the CDR3 reads CASSLFPGAGTYQETQYF.

This chain uses TRBV7-2 with TRBJ1-1; TCRdb picks TRBD1, but there is no DNA to check that call. Germline V gene data show CDR1 as SGHTA and CDR2 as FQGNSA. This CDR3 is 16 amino acids long. The CDR3 loop is CASSSGWGLVNTEAFF.

The rearrangement uses TRBV3-1 and TRBJ2-7; TCRdb selects TRBD1, and the lack of DNA leaves this call unchecked. This CDR3 comprises 15 residues. Germline lookup yields CDR1 LGHDT and CDR2 YNNKEL (reference sequence). The CDR3 loop reads CASSTGTPGSYEQYF.

This chain uses TRBV19 with TRBJ2-6; TCRdb lists TRBD1, though no DNA is available to test this call. Germline CDR1 is LNHDA and CDR2 is SQIVND (reference sequence). This CDR3 has 13 amino acids. CDR3 loop: CASTGGGANVLTF.

V and J are TRBV7-9 and TRBJ2-5. From germline, CDR1 is SEHNR and CDR2 FQNEAQ (reference sequence). The CDR3 consists of 14 residues. The CDR3 protein is CASSDGRQQETQYF.

The V and J genes are TRBV29-1 and TRBJ1-1. Germline loops: CDR1 SQVTM, CDR2 ANQGSEA. The CDR3 is 13 amino acids. The CDR3 spells CSVVRREGTEAFF.

CDR3 loop: CASSDVQTASSYNEQFF. V usage is TRBV6-4 and J usage is TRBJ2-1. This CDR3 is built from 17 residues. Looked up from germline, CDR1 is MRHNA and CDR2 is SNTAGT.